These 2 T cell receptor beta chains were sequenced from one sample in a study of T cell repertoires in cytomegalovirus infection. TCRdb passed the reads through MiXCR, listing each CDR3 protein once. The table has about 260,000 distinct CDR3 sequences, roughly 13% seen once. Sequencing was carried out using PBMCs. These receptors all come from a human donor in good health (CMV status not recorded). Some clones in this sample may be carry-over from other donors' samples.

This clonotype was found many times. The chain employs TRBV7-2 and TRBJ2-5, with D hard to call. There are 16 residues in the CDR3. V was cut by 1 base and J by 2 bases, with 14 bases left in between. Germline V lookup: CDR1 SGHTA, CDR2 FQGNSA. Here the CDR3 reads CASSLEAWHRQETQYF. The CDR3 DNA sequence: TGTGCCAGCAGCTTAGAAGCGTGGCACAGACAAGAGACCCAGTACTTC.

In this sample, this clonotype turned up many times. The rearrangement links TRBV11-2 to TRBJ2-1; the D is unclear. Trimming left V 4 bases short and J 6 bases short, with 4 bases between. The CDR3 covers 11 residues. Looked up from germline, CDR1 is SGHAT and CDR2 is FQNNGV. The chain's CDR3 is CASSSFNEQFF. The CDR3 region has the DNA TGTGCCAGCAGCTCTTTCAATGAGCAGTTCTTC.